The subject of this entry is one TCR beta chain. What this receptor recognizes is not known. The sample holds no much larger clone one base away, and base qualities are not on file. This specimen comes from a study of metastatic and nonmetastatic thyroid tumors (dated by TCRdb to 2018 to 2020). Regarding the research as a whole: For patients with malignant and with benign thyroid disease, the researchers compared repertoires between peripheral blood samples and tumor or nodule tissue samples. General findings and caveats noted by the study authors: In both blood and tumor samples, TCR beta diversity was reported to be significantly higher in malignant tumors than in benign nodules.

The library was built by means of PCR. Sequencing was performed on an Illumina HiSeq 4000. High-throughput sequencing was used to profile the TCR beta-chain CDR3 region of each patient. On the study's bioinformatics: Drawing on CDR3 differences between clinicopathological groups, the researchers built a classifier meant to tell apart patients with distant-metastatic papillary thyroid cancer. The Shannon index was used to measure repertoire diversity, and the Morisita-Horn index was used to measure how similar tumor and blood repertoires were. TCRdb reprocessing: public reads trimmed at Q25 with fastp, clones called with MiXCR, in-frame beta chains kept. None of the V and J calls come from the authors' own analysis; TCRdb made them. Here the sample has approximately 41,000 clones; roughly 26% occur a single time. Of the sample, about 14% is held by the ten largest clones. V loses 4 bases of germline sequence and J loses 0 bases, and the interval between the two ends is 14 bases. The germline V gene supplies CDR1 SGHRS and CDR2 YFSETQ. The CDR3 contains 17 residues, cysteine and phenylalanine counted. The retained sequence is limited to the CDR3, 51 bases, with the frame set at the first base.

No treatment had been received by any patient before thyroid surgery. Using T-cell receptor beta sequencing, the researchers looked back retrospectively at clinical samples from patients, gathered between about 2012 and 2018. The receptor was derived from a female donor with papillary thyroid cancer or a benign thyroid nodule (not recorded which). Some clones in this sample may be carry-over from other donors' samples. Material: tumor tissue. This chain joins TRBV5-1 to TRBJ1-6, with the D gene not clear enough to name. The nucleotide sequence reads TGCGCCAGCAGCGGAAAGGACCGAAGCTCCTATAATTCACCCCTCCACTTT. Translated, this gives CASSGKDRSSYNSPLHF. Where the CDR3 stops, the reference TRBV5-1 and TRBJ1-6 genes take over; the full variable domain is KAGVTQTPRYLIKTRGQQVTLSCSPISGHRSVSWYQQTPGQGLQFLFEYFSETQRNKGNFPGRFSGRQFSNSRSEMNVSTLELGDSALYLCASSGKDRSSYNSPLHFGNGTRLTVT.